The present T cell receptor beta chain was sequenced within a study of T cells in Graves' hyperthyroidism and ophthalmopathy. CDR3 length equals 13 residues. Trimming stripped 7 bases from V and 3 bases from J, with 15 bases between. CDR1 is SQVTM, CDR2 ANQGSEA, per germline. Researchers amplified the TCR beta CDR3 regions from RNA transcripts. First-round RT-PCR with HTBI primers amplified the TCR CDR3 region. TCRdb recomputed calls from the multiplex PCR reads with MiXCR, one row per CDR3 protein. The sample includes some 50,000 distinct CDR3 sequences, roughly 50% seen only once; the top ten take just over 9%. Diagnosing involved the use of clinical symptoms, serum thyroxine and TRAb, thyroid ultrasound and orbital computed tomography. Study-level findings and limits: Ophthalmopathy stood apart from stable hyperthyroidism in a 13 V-J model.

To note about this clonotype: Its antigen is undetermined.

V gene TRBV29-1 combines with J gene TRBJ1-1, with a possible D match to TRBD1 (6 bases). This TCR came from a woman in her 50s with Graves' ophthalmopathy. Sequences were obtained from blood. The CDR3 coding sequence is TGCAGCGCGCCTCGGGGGCGGGACACTGAAGCTTTCTTT. Its translation: CSAPRGRDTEAFF.